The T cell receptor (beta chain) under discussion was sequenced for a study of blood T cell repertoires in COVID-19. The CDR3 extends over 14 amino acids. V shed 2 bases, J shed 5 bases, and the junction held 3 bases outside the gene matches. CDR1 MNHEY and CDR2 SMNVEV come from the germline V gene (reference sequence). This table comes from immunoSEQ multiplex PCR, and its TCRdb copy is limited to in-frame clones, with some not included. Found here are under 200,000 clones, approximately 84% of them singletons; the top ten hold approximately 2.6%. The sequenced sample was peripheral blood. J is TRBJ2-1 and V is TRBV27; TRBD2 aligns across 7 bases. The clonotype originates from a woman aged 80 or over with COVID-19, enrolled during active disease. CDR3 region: CASSLRLADNEQFF. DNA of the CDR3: TGTGCCAGCAGTTTAAGGCTAGCGGACAATGAGCAGTTCTTC.